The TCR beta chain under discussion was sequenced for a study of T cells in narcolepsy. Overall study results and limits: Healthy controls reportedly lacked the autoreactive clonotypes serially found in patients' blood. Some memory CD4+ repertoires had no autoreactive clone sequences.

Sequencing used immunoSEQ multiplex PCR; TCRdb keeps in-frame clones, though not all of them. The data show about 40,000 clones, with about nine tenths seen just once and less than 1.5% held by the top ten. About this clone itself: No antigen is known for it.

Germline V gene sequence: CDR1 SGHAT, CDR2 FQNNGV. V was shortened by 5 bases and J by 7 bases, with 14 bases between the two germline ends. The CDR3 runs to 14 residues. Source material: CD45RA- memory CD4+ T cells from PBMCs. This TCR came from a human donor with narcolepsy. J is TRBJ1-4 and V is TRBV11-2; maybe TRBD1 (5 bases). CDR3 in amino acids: CASSQGTDPEKLFF. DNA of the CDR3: TGTGCCAGCAGCCAAGGGACGGACCCTGAAAAACTGTTTTTT. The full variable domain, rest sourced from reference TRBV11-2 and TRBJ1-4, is EAGVAQSPRYKIIEKRQSVAFWCNPISGHATLYWYQQILGQGPKLLIQFQNNGVVDDSQLPKDRFSAERLKGVDSTLKIQPAKLEDSAVYLCASSQGTDPEKLFFGSGTQLSVL.